The 31 T cell receptor beta chains in this list originate from one sample, sequenced in a study of blood T cell repertoires in COVID-19. Data came from immunoSEQ multiplex PCR; TCRdb stores just in-frame clones and leaves some out. This table has some 300,000 clones, roughly nine tenths appearing once. The sample comprised peripheral blood. All receptors derive from a man aged 18 to 29 with active or convalescent COVID-19.

The chain joins TRBV11-3 to TRBJ2-1, with D unresolved. The CDR3 runs 16 residues. In germline, CDR1 is SGHNT, CDR2 YENEEA. The V end was cut by 1 base, the J end by 5 bases, with 15 bases between. The CDR3 reads CASSLGALLPNNEQFF. DNA of the CDR3: TGTGCCAGCAGCTTAGGAGCCCTTTTGCCCAACAATGAGCAGTTCTTC.

V gene TRBV5-5 combines with J gene TRBJ2-1, with 7 bases matching TRBD2. The ends lost 0 bases at V and 4 bases at J; junction bases unmatched: 13. Germline loops: CDR1 SGHKS, CDR2 YYEKEE (reference sequence). The CDR3 extends over 18 amino acids. CDR3 loop: CASSLAPEVGGNYNEQFF. CDR3 DNA sequence: TGTGCCAGCAGCTTGGCCCCGGAGGTGGGAGGGAATTACAATGAGCAGTTCTTC.

This clone has a single count. The chain combines TRBV5-5 with TRBJ2-7, with D unresolved. Germline-derived CDR1 and CDR2 are SGHKS and YYEKEE (reference sequence). The CDR3 is made up of 12 amino acids. Trimming took 4 bases from V and 2 from J, leaving 7 bases between them. The CDR3 is CASSTTPYEQYF. The CDR3 nucleotides are TGTGCCAGCAGCACGACACCCTACGAGCAGTACTTC.

The gene calls are TRBV10-3 and TRBJ1-1; TRBD1 aligns across 9 bases. Germline CDR1 is ENHRY and CDR2 is SYGVKD. V trimming: 3 bases; J trimming: 11 bases; junction bases outside the gene matches: 13. The CDR3 covers 15 residues. The CDR3 here is CAISENTGTGMNAFF. The CDR3 region has the DNA TGTGCCATCAGTGAAAACACTGGGACAGGGATGAATGCTTTCTTT.

This chain connects TRBV5-1 to TRBJ1-1, with D possibly TRBD1 on 6 matching bases. There are 14 residues in the CDR3. V lost 0 bases, J lost 6 bases, and 12 bases lay in between. Germline V gene sequence: CDR1 SGHRS, CDR2 YFSETQ. The CDR3 DNA reads as TGCGCCAGCAGCTTGGGGGGGCAGGTTCCTGAAGCTTTCTTT. Protein sequence: CASSLGGQVPEAFF. The full variable domain, rest sourced from reference TRBV5-1 and TRBJ1-1, is KAGVTQTPRYLIKTRGQQVTLSCSPISGHRSVSWYQQTPGQGLQFLFEYFSETQRNKGNFPGRFSGRQFSNSRSEMNVSTLELGDSALYLCASSLGGQVPEAFFGQGTRLTVV.

The chain employs TRBV15 and TRBJ1-2, with TRBD1 matching over 7 bases. Germline CDR1 and CDR2: LNHNV and YYDKDF (reference sequence). The length of the CDR3 is 14 residues. Trimming removed 7 bases from V and 3 bases from J; junction bases left unmatched: 8. The CDR3 DNA sequence: TGTGCCACCACCAGTGACAGGGCAGACTATGGCTACACCTTC. The encoded protein is CATTSDRADYGYTF.

J is TRBJ2-1 and V is TRBV3-1 (or the pseudogene TRBV3-2); 9 bases fit TRBD2. CDR3 length equals 16 residues. Germline V gene data show CDR1 as LGHDT and CDR2 as YNNKEL (reference sequence). The V segment lost 0 bases and the J segment 8 bases; nucleotides outside the gene matches: 8. CDR3 residues: CASSQDHAGGIYEQFF. CDR3 bases: TGTGCCAGCAGCCAAGATCACGCGGGAGGGATCTATGAGCAGTTCTTC.

V usage is TRBV13 and J usage is TRBJ2-7; a weak D match, TRBD1 (6 bases). Per germline, CDR1 PRHDT and CDR2 FYEKMQ (reference sequence). V lost 4 bases, J lost 6 bases, and 19 bases lay in between. The CDR3 consists of 15 residues. This CDR3 is CASSYMKNRVSEQYF. The CDR3 nucleotides read TGTGCCAGCAGCTACATGAAGAACAGGGTCAGCGAGCAGTACTTC.

J is TRBJ1-1 and V is TRBV28, with D hard to call. The length of the CDR3 is 13 residues. Germline CDR1 reads MDHEN; CDR2 reads SYDVKM. The V gene lost 8 bases and the J gene lost 2 bases, with 12 bases spanning the gap. CDR3 in DNA: TGTGCCAGCCTCGCCGGGGTCAACACTGAAGCTTTCTTT. Its protein product is CASLAGVNTEAFF. Drawing the rest from reference TRBV28 and TRBJ1-1, the complete variable domain is DVKVTQSSRYLVKRTGEKVFLECVQDMDHENMFWYRQDPGLGLRLIYFSYDVKMKEKGDIPEGYSVSREKKERFSLILESASTNQTSMYLCASLAGVNTEAFFGQGTRLTVV.

The chain has TRBV7-9 and TRBJ2-1, with D maybe TRBD1 (5 bases). V lost 2 bases and J lost 4, with 9 bases in between. Per the germline V gene, CDR1 is SEHNR and CDR2 is FQNEAQ (reference sequence). CDR3 length: 14 residues. DNA of the CDR3: TGTGCCAGCAGCTTAACAGGAGTATACAATGAGCAGTTCTTC. It is translated as CASSLTGVYNEQFF.

The V call is TRBV7-6, the J call TRBJ2-7; 7 nucleotides align to TRBD2. Trimming took 1 base from V and 2 from J; bases not matched to a gene: 8. The CDR3 length is 16 residues. Looked up from germline, CDR1 is SGHVS and CDR2 is FNYEAQ. The CDR3 spells CASSLGIGGSTYEQYF. The DNA for the CDR3 is TGTGCCAGCAGCTTAGGGATTGGCGGGAGCACCTACGAGCAGTACTTC.

The chain links TRBV27 to TRBJ2-1, with 11 positions matching TRBD1. The CDR3 spans 14 residues. Per germline, CDR1 MNHEY and CDR2 SMNVEV (reference sequence). The junction had 3 bases not matched to a gene; V was cut back by 5 bases and J by 6 bases. The CDR3 region has the DNA TGTGCCAGCAGTGGAGGACAGGGGGCCAATGAGCAGTTCTTC. The encoded protein is CASSGGQGANEQFF.

Notes on this clone: The sample has other DNA sequences that encode this CDR3 too. The chain combines TRBV5-1 with TRBJ1-5; D gene uncertain. The CDR3 is 14 residues long. Deletions cut 0 bases from V and 4 bases from J, with 8 bases between. Germline loops: CDR1 SGHRS, CDR2 YFSETQ. The chain's CDR3 is CASSLVGGNQPQHF. The CDR3 coding sequence is TGCGCCAGCAGCTTGGTTGGAGGGAATCAGCCCCAGCATTTT.

The chain recombines TRBV5-1 with TRBJ1-4; 8 bases fit TRBD1. CDR1 and CDR2 from the germline V gene are SGHRS and YFSETQ. J gave up 5 bases and V 5 bases, and 5 bases lay outside the gene matches. This CDR3 has 14 amino acids. This chain's CDR3 is CASRSRTGNEKLFF. The DNA of the CDR3 is TGCGCCAGCAGATCCAGGACAGGGAATGAAAAACTGTTTTTT. The variable domain in full, with the rest retrieved from reference TRBV5-1 and TRBJ1-4, is KAGVTQTPRYLIKTRGQQVTLSCSPISGHRSVSWYQQTPGQGLQFLFEYFSETQRNKGNFPGRFSGRQFSNSRSEMNVSTLELGDSALYLCASRSRTGNEKLFFGSGTQLSVL.

The chain is built from TRBV4-2 and TRBJ2-6, with D maybe TRBD2 (5 bases). Germline V CDR1 and CDR2: LGHNA, YNFKEQ. The ends were cut back, 0 bases at V and 3 bases at J, with 15 bases in the middle. This CDR3 has 18 amino acids. CDR3 nucleotides: TGTGCCAGCAGCCAAGATGGATTTGGAGGAGTTGGGGCCAACGTCCTGACTTTC. Residues: CASSQDGFGGVGANVLTF.

V usage is TRBV10-3 and J usage is TRBJ2-1, with 9 nucleotides matching TRBD1. The junction had 6 bases not matched to a gene; V was cut back by 4 bases and J by 5 bases. The CDR3 contains 15 residues. Looked up from germline, CDR1 is ENHRY and CDR2 is SYGVKD. In DNA, the CDR3 is TGTGCCATCAGTGCAACAGGGGGCTATGACAATGAGCAGTTCTTC. This sequence encodes CAISATGGYDNEQFF.

The chain employs TRBV4-3 and TRBJ2-6; 12 bases are shared with TRBD2. V shed 4 bases and J 3 bases; nucleotides not matched to a gene: 7. Germline V gene lookup returns CDR1 LGHNA and CDR2 YSLEER. CDR3 length equals 18 residues. The CDR3 coding sequence is TGCGCCAGCAGCCCAGAGACTAGCGGGGGACTTGGGGCCAACGTCCTGACTTTC. Its protein is CASSPETSGGLGANVLTF.

CDR3 sequence: CASSLLAGGQNEQYF. The CDR3 region has the DNA TGCGCCAGCAGCTTACTAGCGGGAGGGCAGAACGAGCAGTACTTC. The chain uses TRBV5-1 and TRBJ2-7, with 13 bases matching TRBD2. In germline, CDR1 is SGHRS, CDR2 YFSETQ. Germline trimming cut 2 bases from V and 5 bases from J; bases unmatched to any gene: 4. CDR3 length: 15 amino acids.

The chain has TRBV7-9 and TRBJ2-2; a possible D gene is TRBD2 (6 bases). Trimming took off 5 bases at V and 2 bases at J, with 15 bases between the two ends. The CDR3 length is 16 residues. Germline V lookup: CDR1 SEHNR, CDR2 FQNEAQ (reference sequence). CDR3 in DNA: TGTGCCAGCAGCCAGAGACCAGCGGGCAACACCGGGGAGCTGTTTTTT. It is translated as CASSQRPAGNTGELFF.

This chain joins TRBV12-5 and TRBJ1-5; D unclear. The CDR3 is 13 amino acids. V dropped 3 bases and J dropped 5 bases, with 8 bases sitting between them. The germline V gene encodes CDR1 LGHNT and CDR2 FRNRAP. CDR3 loop: CASGFGEYQPQHF. The CDR3 DNA reads TGTGCTAGTGGTTTCGGGGAATATCAGCCCCAGCATTTT.

This clone showed up just a few times. The CDR3 region has the DNA TGTGCCATCAGTGATAGGGGACAGACTGAAGCTTTCTTT. Encoded protein: CAISDRGQTEAFF. The chain has TRBV10-3 and TRBJ1-1; TRBD1 aligns across 7 bases. The CDR3 has 13 residues. V gave up 3 bases and J gave up 5 bases; unmatched junction bases: 3. Germline assignment: CDR1 ENHRY and CDR2 SYGVKD.

The chain employs TRBV2 and TRBJ2-5, with D possibly TRBD2 on 5 matching bases. Germline values: CDR1 SNHLY, CDR2 FYNNEI. The CDR3 is 18 amino acids. V shed 6 bases and J shed 1 base, with 24 bases lying between them. CDR3: CASRLTSRLPVGQETQYF. DNA for the CDR3: TGTGCCAGCAGGTTAACTAGTCGTCTTCCGGTAGGCCAAGAGACCCAGTACTTC. The full variable domain, with the rest looked up from reference TRBV2 and TRBJ2-5, is EPEVTQTPSHQVTQMGQEVILRCVPISNHLYFYWYRQILGQKVEFLVSFYNNEISEKSEIFDDQFSVERPDGSNFTLKIRSTKLEDSAMYFCASRLTSRLPVGQETQYFGPGTRLLVL.

V is TRBV2 and J is TRBJ2-5, with a possible D match to TRBD1 (5 bases). Trimming shortened V by 8 bases and J by 4 bases, and 11 bases separated the two germline ends. CDR1 and CDR2 (germline): SNHLY, FYNNEI. This CDR3 is 12 amino acids long. In nucleotides, the CDR3 is TGTGCCAGCTACGACAGACGAGAGACCCAGTACTTC. Its translation is CASYDRRETQYF.

The J gene is TRBJ1-4, the V gene TRBV7-9; possible D gene TRBD1, 5 bases. The CDR3 is 16 residues long. CDR1 and CDR2 from the germline V gene are SEHNR and FQNEAQ (reference sequence). V lost 5 bases to trimming and J lost 5 bases, with 18 bases between them. CDR3 loop: CASSPSREGINEKLFF. CDR3 coding DNA: TGTGCCAGCAGCCCCTCGAGGGAGGGGATAAATGAAAAACTGTTTTTT.

The chain employs TRBV14 and TRBJ1-2; D may be TRBD1 (6 bases). The CDR3 extends over 14 amino acids. CDR1 is SGHDN, CDR2 FVKESK, per germline. With 1 base removed from V and 1 base from J, the gap between germline ends came to 7 bases. CDR3 residues: CASSQAGHNYGYTF. CDR3 nucleotide sequence: TGTGCCAGCAGCCAAGCGGGACATAACTATGGCTACACCTTC.

This chain uses TRBV28 with TRBJ2-5; 7 nucleotides align to TRBD1. V gave up 7 bases and J gave up 5 bases; unmatched junction bases: 4. Germline CDR1 is MDHEN and CDR2 is SYDVKM. CDR3 size: 12 residues. CDR3 sequence reads: CASKTGRETQYF. The DNA of the CDR3 is TGTGCCAGCAAGACAGGGCGTGAGACCCAGTACTTC.

This clone came up once. CDR3 bases: TGTGCCAGCAGCAGGGTACCGGGACAGGTTTATGGAGGCTACACCTTC. This gives the protein CASSRVPGQVYGGYTF. This rearrangement joins TRBV21-1 to TRBJ1-2; no check of the table's D call, TRBD1, against the DNA was made. TRBV21-1 is reported as a pseudogene. CDR3 length: 16 residues.

In its sample, this clone was seen a few times. The rearrangement uses TRBV4-1 and TRBJ1-1; no reliable D call. The V gene's germline CDR1 is MGHRA and CDR2 YSYEKL. Trimming shortened V by 2 bases and J by 4 bases, and 8 bases separated the two germline ends. This CDR3 is 13 amino acids long. The CDR3 sequence: CASSQRGGTEAFF. CDR3 nucleotide sequence: TGCGCCAGCAGCCAACGTGGAGGCACTGAAGCTTTCTTT.

This clone was observed once. The CDR3 coding sequence is TGTGCCAGCAGTTACGGAGCTAATGAAAAACTGTTTTTT. Its translation: CASSYGANEKLFF. The rearrangement links TRBV6-6 to TRBJ1-4; D unresolved. The CDR3 has 13 amino acids. The V gene lost 2 bases and the J gene lost 3 bases, with 4 bases spanning the gap. Per germline, CDR1 MNHNY and CDR2 SVGAGI (reference sequence).

The CDR3 spells CASSLGRGNTEAFF. The CDR3 nucleotides read TGTGCCAGCAGTTTAGGGAGAGGGAACACTGAAGCTTTCTTT. This chain connects TRBV27 to TRBJ1-1; D gene ambiguous. The CDR3 spans 14 residues. Germline V gene data show CDR1 as MNHEY and CDR2 as SMNVEV (reference sequence). The V end was cut by 2 bases, the J end by 1 base, with 8 bases between.

V is TRBV7-2 and J is TRBJ2-3; D may be TRBD1 (5 bases). Germline CDR1 is SGHTA and CDR2 is FQGNSA. The CDR3 has 14 residues. V lost 5 bases to trimming and J lost 3 bases, with 12 bases between them. The CDR3 nucleotides read TGTGCCAGCAGCCGTAGTGCAGGGACAGATACGCAGTATTTT. Translating it yields CASSRSAGTDTQYF.